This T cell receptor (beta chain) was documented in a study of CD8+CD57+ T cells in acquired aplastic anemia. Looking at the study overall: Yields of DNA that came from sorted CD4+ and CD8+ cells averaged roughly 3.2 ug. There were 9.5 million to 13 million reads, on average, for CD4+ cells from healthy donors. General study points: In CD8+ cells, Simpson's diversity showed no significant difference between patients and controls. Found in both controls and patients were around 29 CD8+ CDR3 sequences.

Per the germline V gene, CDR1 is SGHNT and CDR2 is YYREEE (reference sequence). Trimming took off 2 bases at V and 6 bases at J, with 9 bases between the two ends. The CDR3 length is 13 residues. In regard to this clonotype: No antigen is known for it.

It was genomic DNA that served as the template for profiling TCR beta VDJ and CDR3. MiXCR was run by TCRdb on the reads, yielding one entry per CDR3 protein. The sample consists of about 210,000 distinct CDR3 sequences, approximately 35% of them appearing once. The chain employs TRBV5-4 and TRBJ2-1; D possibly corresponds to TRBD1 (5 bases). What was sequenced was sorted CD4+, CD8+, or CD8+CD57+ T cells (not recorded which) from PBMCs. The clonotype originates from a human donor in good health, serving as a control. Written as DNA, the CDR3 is TGTGCCAGCAGCTTTAAGGGGCGCAATGAGCAGTTCTTC. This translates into CASSFKGRNEQFF.